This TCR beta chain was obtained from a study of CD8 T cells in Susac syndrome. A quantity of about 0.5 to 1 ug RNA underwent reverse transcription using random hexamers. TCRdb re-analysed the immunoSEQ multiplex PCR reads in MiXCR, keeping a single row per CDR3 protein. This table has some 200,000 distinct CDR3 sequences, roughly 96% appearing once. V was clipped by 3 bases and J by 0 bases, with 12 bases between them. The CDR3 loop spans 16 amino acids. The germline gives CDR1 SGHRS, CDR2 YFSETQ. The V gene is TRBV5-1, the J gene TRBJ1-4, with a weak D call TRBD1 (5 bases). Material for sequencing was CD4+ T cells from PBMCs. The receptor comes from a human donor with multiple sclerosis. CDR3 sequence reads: CASSSGTATTNEKLFF. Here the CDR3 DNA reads TGCGCCAGCAGCTCCGGGACGGCAACAACTAATGAAAAACTGTTTTTT.